Listed here are 9 T cell receptor beta chains from one sample, sequenced in a study of blood T cell repertoires in COVID-19. Sequencing was performed with immunoSEQ multiplex PCR; in TCRdb, only in-frame clones are kept and a portion is missing. Among under 130,000 clones listed, roughly 84% were seen once. Input material: peripheral blood. The receptors stem from a human donor in a cohort sampled during active COVID-19.

The rearrangement links TRBV5-4 to TRBJ1-2; D perhaps matches TRBD1 (5 bases). The CDR3 runs to 13 residues. CDR1 and CDR2 (germline): SGHNT, YYREEE (reference sequence). Trimming cost V 7 bases and J 4 bases, with 14 bases left between them. Written as DNA, the CDR3 is TGTGCCAGCCGACGGGGGGAGGGCTATGGCTACACCTTC. Encoded protein: CASRRGEGYGYTF.

The V call is TRBV10-3, the J call TRBJ2-3; 16 bases match TRBD2. The CDR3 sequence is 19 residues long. With 2 bases clipped from V and 3 bases from J, the junction kept 8 bases outside the gene matches. Germline loops: CDR1 ENHRY, CDR2 SYGVKD. The CDR3 is CAISEGTGTSGGETDTQYF. The CDR3 DNA is TGTGCCATCAGTGAGGGAACCGGGACTAGCGGGGGGGAGACAGATACGCAGTATTTT.

V is TRBV28 and J is TRBJ2-3; D is possibly TRBD2 (5 bases). There are 17 residues in the CDR3. With 1 base removed from V and 0 bases from J, the gap between germline ends came to 14 bases. CDR1 is MDHEN and CDR2 is SYDVKM in the germline V gene. The DNA of the CDR3 is TGTGCCAGCAGTTTATTGCCCAGCGGTGCTAGCACAGATACGCAGTATTTT. As protein: CASSLLPSGASTDTQYF.

This chain links TRBV9 with TRBJ2-1, with TRBD1 matching 9 bases. Germline V CDR1 and CDR2: SGDLS, YYNGEE. This CDR3 region has 15 residues. The V segment lost 3 bases and the J segment 2 bases; nucleotides outside the gene matches: 3. The CDR3, as DNA: TGTGCCAGCAGCGGGACAGGGGAGACCTACAATGAGCAGTTCTTC. It translates to CASSGTGETYNEQFF.

The chain has TRBV5-1 and TRBJ2-2; 8 nucleotides agree with TRBD1. After removal of 3 bases from V and 4 bases from J, the junction contained 11 bases not matched to a gene. The CDR3 is 17 residues long. Germline-derived CDR1 and CDR2 are SGHRS and YFSETQ. The CDR3 here is CASSSERGDRTTGELFF. The CDR3 region has the DNA TGCGCCAGCAGCTCAGAAAGGGGGGACAGGACCACCGGGGAGCTGTTTTTT. Complete variable domain (other parts from reference TRBV5-1 and TRBJ2-2): KAGVTQTPRYLIKTRGQQVTLSCSPISGHRSVSWYQQTPGQGLQFLFEYFSETQRNKGNFPGRFSGRQFSNSRSEMNVSTLELGDSALYLCASSSERGDRTTGELFFGEGSRLTVL.

This rearrangement joins TRBV5-6 to TRBJ1-3; D remains unclear. Trimming removed 4 bases from V and 4 bases from J, with 12 bases in between. This CDR3 has 14 residues. CDR1 and CDR2 from the germline V gene are SGHDT and YYEEEE. CDR3 sequence reads: CASSRSQWGNTIYF. In DNA, the CDR3 is TGTGCCAGCAGCCGGAGTCAGTGGGGAAACACCATATATTTT.

The chain recombines TRBV24-1 with TRBJ2-7; 7 bases agree with TRBD1. This CDR3 spans 13 amino acids. The germline V gene has CDR1 KGHDR and CDR2 SFDVKD. The junction had 1 base not matched to a gene; V was cut back by 5 bases and J by 1 base. The CDR3 loop is CATSAGQSYEQYF. The CDR3 region has the DNA TGTGCCACCAGTGCGGGACAGTCCTACGAGCAGTACTTC.

This rearrangement joins TRBV19 to TRBJ2-3; 10 bases fit TRBD2. The CDR3 contains 16 residues. CDR1 and CDR2 from the germline V gene are LNHDA and SQIVND (reference sequence). V lost 5 bases to trimming and J lost 5 bases; unmatched junction nucleotides: 10. The CDR3 reads CASSPFLAGARDTQYF. The DNA for the CDR3 is TGTGCCAGTAGTCCCTTTCTAGCGGGAGCGAGAGATACGCAGTATTTT.

The genes are TRBV7-3 and TRBJ1-1, with TRBD1 matching over 8 bases. J was trimmed by 1 base and V by 5 bases; bases with no gene match: 6. There are 15 residues in the CDR3. Germline V gene lookup returns CDR1 SGHTA and CDR2 FQGTGA. CDR3 residues: CASSAQGATNTEAFF. Written as DNA, the CDR3 is TGTGCCAGCAGCGCCCAGGGGGCTACGAACACTGAAGCTTTCTTT.